The entry below describes one TCR gamma chain. Its antigen remains unidentified. After alphabeta T cell depletion, CD3+ Vdelta1+ Vdelta2- thymocytes were sorted. Purity of the sorted Vdelta1+ thymocytes ranged from 98% to 99.6%. With V trimmed by 0 bases and J by 14 bases, 15 bases remained unmatched. Germline lookup yields CDR1 EGSNGY and CDR2 YDSYNSKV. The CDR3 is 15 residues long. Sequences come from RNA converted to cDNA by reverse transcription. The CDR3 regions were amplified by multiplex PCR from V-gene primers to a constant-region primer. TCRdb fed the multiplex PCR reads to CATT. Seen here are more than 35,000 gamma-chain clones, 20% to 25% observed once, and the top ten hold 1.9%. The data were obtained in a study of Vδ1+ human thymocytes. The study, taken as a whole, reports: Thymic TRG and TRD repertoires appeared highly polyclonal, with Gaussian CDR3 length distributions.

This rearrangement joins TRGV2 to TRGJP2. The clonotype originates from a girl under three years old who had congenital heart surgery. What was sequenced was Vdelta1+ gamma-delta thymocytes from the thymus. Subset specified: FACS-sorted CD3+ TCRalphabeta- TCRVdelta1+ TCRVdelta2- thymocytes. The CDR3 nucleotides read TGTGCCACCTGGGACGGGCGGGGAGGTAGGAGTATCAAGACGTTT. Amino acid sequence: CATWDGRGGRSIKTF.